These T cell receptor beta chains were read from a single sample in a study of radiotherapy plus CTLA-4 blockade in lung cancer. Libraries were prepared by immunoSEQ multiplex PCR; TCRdb keeps only in-frame clonotypes and omits some of them. Of approximately 44,000 clones in the sample, roughly three quarters were seen once. This material consisted of peripheral blood, taken from a patient treated with radiotherapy plus ipilimumab. Receptors were obtained from a human donor with non-small cell lung cancer who had stable disease on radiotherapy plus ipilimumab. The CDR3 runs from the conserved cysteine through the conserved F or W. D genes are given only for firm matches. The size entry is marked missing in some rows and otherwise reads once, few, many or a size class.

clone_size	d_call	j_call	v_call	cdr3_aa	cdr3_nt
few	-	TRBJ2-2	TRBV6-5	CASGVPGELFF	TGTGCCAGCGGGGTACCTGGGGAGCTGTTTTTT
-	TRBD1	TRBJ1-3	TRBV18	CASSFGTGPRSGNTIYF	TGTGCCAGCTCATTCGGGACAGGACCCCGCTCTGGAAACACCATATATTTT
-	TRBD2	TRBJ2-7	TRBV7-2	CASSSSLAGGGREQYF	TGTGCCAGCAGCTCGTCCCTAGCGGGGGGTGGTCGGGAGCAGTACTTC
-	TRBD1	TRBJ1-2	TRBV2	CASSPDRATAGTF	TGTGCCAGCAGCCCCGACAGGGCTACAGCTGGAACCTTC
-	-	TRBJ2-6	TRBV2	CASSRARYRIQSRANVLTF	TGTGCCAGCAGTAGAGCTCGTTACCGAATACAAAGTCGGGCCAACGTCCTGACTTTC
few	-	TRBJ1-1	TRBV19	CASSRDGYYTEAFF	TGTGCCAGTAGTAGGGATGGTTACTACACTGAAGCTTTCTTT
-	TRBD1	TRBJ1-2	TRBV6-5	CASSLSDRGPHGYTF	TGTGCCAGCAGTTTGAGCGACAGGGGGCCGCATGGCTACACCTTC
-	TRBD2	TRBJ2-7	TRBV13	CASTRREPPYEQYF	TGTGCCAGCACAAGGCGGGAGCCACCCTACGAGCAGTACTTC
-	-	TRBJ1-1	TRBV7-9	CASSLAAGANTEAFF	TGTGCCAGCAGCTTAGCGGCAGGTGCTAACACTGAAGCTTTCTTT
-	-	TRBJ1-1	TRBV7-2	CASSPRTVNTEAFF	TGTGCCAGCAGCCCGCGGACGGTGAACACTGAAGCTTTCTTT
-	TRBD1	TRBJ1-4	TRBV30	CASGQGREKLFF	TGTGCCAGCGGACAGGGGAGGGAAAAACTGTTTTTT
-	-	TRBJ1-3	TRBV19	CASIRGSQGNTIYF	TGTGCCAGTATCAGAGGTTCGCAAGGAAACACCATATATTTT
-	-	TRBJ2-5	TRBV9	CASSEQGEETQYF	TGTGCCAGCAGCGAACAGGGTGAGGAGACCCAGTACTTC
-	-	TRBJ2-1	TRBV2	CASSDWAVNEQFF	TGTGCCAGCAGTGATTGGGCAGTCAATGAGCAGTTCTTC
-	-	TRBJ1-2	TRBV6-5	CASSYDGPYGYTF	TGTGCCAGCAGTTACGACGGCCCCTATGGCTACACCTTC
-	-	TRBJ1-5	TRBV6-5	CASLRGNQPQHF	TGTGCCAGCCTCAGGGGCAATCAGCCCCAGCATTTT
-	TRBD1	TRBJ2-5	TRBV18	CASSSGQGFETQYF	TGTGCCAGCTCATCGGGACAGGGTTTTGAGACCCAGTACTTC
-	-	TRBJ2-1	TRBV15	CATSRSPVGANNEQFF	TGTGCCACCAGCAGATCCCCCGTTGGGGCTAACAATGAGCAGTTCTTC
once	-	TRBJ1-5	TRBV2	CASSQHNRDSNQPQHF	TGTGCCAGCAGTCAGCATAACAGGGATAGCAATCAGCCCCAGCATTTT
once	TRBD1	TRBJ1-1	TRBV6-4	CASSPTVDRGQNTEAFF	TGTGCCAGCAGTCCTACCGTTGACAGGGGGCAAAACACTGAAGCTTTCTTT
-	-	TRBJ1-4	TRBV7-6	CASSLAAGAGEKLFF	TGTGCCAGCAGCTTAGCAGCGGGGGCGGGTGAAAAACTGTTTTTT
-	TRBD1	TRBJ2-3	TRBV7-6	CASRLSTGIQETQYF	TGTGCCAGCAGATTATCGACAGGGATTCAGGAGACGCAGTATTTT
-	-	TRBJ2-1	TRBV10-3	CAISGQNYNEQFF	TGTGCCATCAGCGGACAGAACTACAATGAGCAGTTCTTC
-	-	TRBJ1-5	TRBV7-2	CASSSFEGVQPQHF	TGTGCCAGCAGCTCTTTCGAAGGGGTACAGCCCCAGCATTTT
-	-	TRBJ2-2	TRBV6-1	CASSRGSANTGELFF	TGTGCCAGCAGTAGAGGCAGCGCGAACACCGGGGAGCTGTTTTTT
-	-	TRBJ2-3	TRBV6-5	CASKRESKGDTQYF	TGTGCCAGCAAACGGGAGTCGAAGGGAGATACGCAGTATTTT
-	-	TRBJ2-1	TRBV29-1	CSVEDRGGTRNEQFF	TGCAGCGTTGAAGACCGAGGCGGGACCCGCAATGAGCAGTTCTTC